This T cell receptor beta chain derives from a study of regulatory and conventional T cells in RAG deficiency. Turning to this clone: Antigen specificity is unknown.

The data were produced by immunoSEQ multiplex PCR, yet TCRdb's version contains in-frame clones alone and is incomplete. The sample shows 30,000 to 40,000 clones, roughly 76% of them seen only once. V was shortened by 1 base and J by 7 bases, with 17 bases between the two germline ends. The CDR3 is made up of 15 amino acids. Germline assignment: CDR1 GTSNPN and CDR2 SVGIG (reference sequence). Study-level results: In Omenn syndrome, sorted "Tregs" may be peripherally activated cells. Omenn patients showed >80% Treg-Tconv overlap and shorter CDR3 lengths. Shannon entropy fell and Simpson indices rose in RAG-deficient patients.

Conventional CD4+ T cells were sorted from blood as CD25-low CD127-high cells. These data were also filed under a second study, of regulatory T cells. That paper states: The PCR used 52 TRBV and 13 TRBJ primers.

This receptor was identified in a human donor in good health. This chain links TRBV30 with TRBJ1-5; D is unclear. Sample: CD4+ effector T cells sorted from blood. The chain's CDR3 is CAWSAVLQGRQPQHF. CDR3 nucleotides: TGTGCCTGGAGTGCAGTTCTTCAAGGACGGCAGCCCCAGCATTTT. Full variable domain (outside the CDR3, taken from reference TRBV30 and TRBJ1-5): SQTIHQWPATLVQPVGSPLSLECTVEGTSNPNLYWYRQAAGRGLQLLFYSVGIGQISSEVPQNLSASRPQDRQFILSSKKLLLSDSGFYLCAWSAVLQGRQPQHFGDGTRLSIL.